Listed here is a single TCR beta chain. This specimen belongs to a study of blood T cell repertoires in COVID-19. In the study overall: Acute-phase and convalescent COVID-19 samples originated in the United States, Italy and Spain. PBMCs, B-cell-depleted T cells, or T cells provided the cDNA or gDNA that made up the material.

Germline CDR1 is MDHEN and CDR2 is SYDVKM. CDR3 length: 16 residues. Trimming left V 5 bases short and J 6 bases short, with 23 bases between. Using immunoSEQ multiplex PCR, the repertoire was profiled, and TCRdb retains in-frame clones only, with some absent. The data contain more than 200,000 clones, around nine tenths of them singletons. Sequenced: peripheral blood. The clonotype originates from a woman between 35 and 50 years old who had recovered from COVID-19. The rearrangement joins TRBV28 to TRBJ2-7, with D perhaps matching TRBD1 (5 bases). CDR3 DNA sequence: TGTGCCAGCAGTCCTTACCGGTGGGGCCAGGGAAGCGAGCAGTACTTC. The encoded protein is CASSPYRWGQGSEQYF.